These 32 T cell receptor beta chains came from one sample sequenced in a study of blood T cell repertoires in COVID-19. The protocol was immunoSEQ multiplex PCR, while the TCRdb copy is restricted to in-frame clones and leaves out a portion. The data show around 170,000 clones, approximately 90% seen once. Sequencing was performed on peripheral blood. These receptors all stem from a middle-aged man with acute or convalescent COVID-19.

This clone was picked up one time. J is TRBJ2-5 and V is TRBV5-4; 8 bases agree with TRBD2. Germline V lookup: CDR1 SGHNT, CDR2 YYREEE (reference sequence). The CDR3 runs to 16 residues. The trim removed 4 bases at V and 2 bases at J, leaving 10 bases unmatched. The DNA of the CDR3 is TGTGCCAGCAGCAGGTTCGTCAGCGGGGGACAAGAGACCCAGTACTTC. Translated, it gives CASSRFVSGGQETQYF.

This chain links TRBV10-3 with TRBJ2-7, with a possible D match to TRBD1 (7 bases). Per the germline V gene, CDR1 is ENHRY and CDR2 is SYGVKD. The V and J ends lost 2 bases and 7 bases respectively, with 15 bases between them. This CDR3 spans 14 amino acids. The CDR3 is CAISENAGGYEQYF. CDR3 DNA sequence: TGTGCCATCAGTGAGAACGCAGGGGGGTATGAGCAGTACTTC.

The rearrangement links TRBV19 to TRBJ1-6; D is uncertain. Per the germline V gene, CDR1 is LNHDA and CDR2 is SQIVND (reference sequence). CDR3 length: 12 amino acids. The V gene lost 8 bases and the J gene lost 9 bases, with 11 bases spanning the gap. The CDR3 DNA sequence: TGTGCCAGTCCCCCCCCGGGTTCACCCCTCCACTTT. Translated, it gives CASPPPGSPLHF. The full variable domain, its missing parts supplied by reference TRBV19 and TRBJ1-6, is DGGITQSPKYLFRKEGQNVTLSCEQNLNHDAMYWYRQDPGQGLRLIYYSQIVNDFQKGDIAEGYSVSREKKESFPLTVTSAQKNPTAFYLCASPPPGSPLHFGNGTRLTVT.

The V call is TRBV5-4, the J call TRBJ2-5; 13 bases align to TRBD2. Per the germline V gene, CDR1 is SGHNT and CDR2 is YYREEE (reference sequence). The V gene end was trimmed by 4 bases and the J gene end by 5 bases; junction bases not matched to a gene: 5. CDR3 length equals 15 residues. The CDR3 sequence: CASSQGLAGKETQYF. Here the CDR3 DNA reads TGTGCCAGCAGCCAGGGACTAGCGGGGAAGGAGACCCAGTACTTC.

This chain links TRBV7-9 with TRBJ1-4; D gene ambiguous. V lost 0 bases, J lost 5 bases, and 10 bases lay in between. This CDR3 contains 15 residues. Germline-derived CDR1 and CDR2 are SEHNR and FQNEAQ (reference sequence). The CDR3: CASSLATVGNEKLFF. CDR3 DNA: TGTGCCAGCAGCTTAGCGACTGTAGGAAATGAAAAACTGTTTTTT. The whole variable domain, filled in from reference TRBV7-9 and TRBJ1-4, reads DTGVSQNPRHKITKRGQNVTFRCDPISEHNRLYWYRQTLGQGPEFLTYFQNEAQLEKSRLLSDRFSAERPKGSFSTLEIQRTEQGDSAMYLCASSLATVGNEKLFFGSGTQLSVL.

The genes are TRBV7-2 and TRBJ2-3; 7 bases fit TRBD1. CDR3 length equals 17 residues. CDR1 and CDR2 (germline): SGHTA, FQGNSA. J was trimmed by 0 bases and V by 1 base; bases with no gene match: 7. The DNA for the CDR3 is TGTGCCAGCAGCTTAGTAGGGGGCCACTTAAGCACAGATACGCAGTATTTT. Its protein product is CASSLVGGHLSTDTQYF.

The gene calls are TRBV7-6 and TRBJ2-1, with TRBD2 identical over 14 bases. The CDR3 is 16 residues long. From germline, CDR1 is SGHVS and CDR2 FNYEAQ. J lost 10 bases, V lost 6 bases, and 11 bases had no gene match. This CDR3 is CASRRSDGTSGGEQFF. The CDR3 DNA follows: TGTGCCAGCAGACGTAGCGACGGGACTAGCGGGGGAGAGCAGTTCTTC.

This rearrangement joins TRBV4-1 to TRBJ1-1, with D unclear. This CDR3 region has 16 residues. With 1 base removed from V and 1 base from J, the gap between germline ends came to 13 bases. Germline lookup yields CDR1 MGHRA and CDR2 YSYEKL. The CDR3 region is CASSQVWIDTNTEAFF. The CDR3 DNA is TGCGCCAGCAGCCAAGTTTGGATAGACACGAACACTGAAGCTTTCTTT.

In this sample, this clone turned up a few times. V gene TRBV5-5 combines with J gene TRBJ1-5; possibly TRBD1 for D (5 bases). CDR1 and CDR2 from the germline V gene are SGHKS and YYEKEE (reference sequence). The germline V and J ends were trimmed by 4 bases and 7 bases, with 15 bases remaining between them. The CDR3 runs 14 residues. The CDR3 DNA sequence: TGTGCCAGCAGCCCCATTCTGGGGGGGCAGCCCCAGCATTTT. It translates to CASSPILGGQPQHF.

V usage is TRBV27 and J usage is TRBJ2-1; 9 bases are a match to TRBD2. With V trimmed by 1 base and J by 9 bases, 10 bases remained unmatched. There are 16 residues in the CDR3. Germline-derived CDR1 and CDR2 are MNHEY and SMNVEV (reference sequence). In nucleotides, the CDR3 is TGTGCCAGCAGTTTATTAGCTAGCGGGGTGAGTGGTGAGCAGTTCTTC. Its translation is CASSLLASGVSGEQFF.

The rearrangement links TRBV30 to TRBJ2-7, with D perhaps TRBD1 (6 bases). V lost 2 bases and J lost 7, with 12 bases in between. The V gene's germline CDR1 is GTSNPN and CDR2 SVGIG (reference sequence). The CDR3 is 12 residues long. The CDR3 DNA reads TGTGCCTGGAGTCCTGGGGGCACAGAGCAGTACTTC. Protein sequence: CAWSPGGTEQYF. The whole variable domain, filled in from reference TRBV30 and TRBJ2-7, reads SQTIHQWPATLVQPVGSPLSLECTVEGTSNPNLYWYRQAAGRGLQLLFYSVGIGQISSEVPQNLSASRPQDRQFILSSKKLLLSDSGFYLCAWSPGGTEQYFGPGTRLTVT.

This clone was detected a few times. CDR3 protein: CASSRGQGGGNQPQHF. CDR3 sequence (DNA): TGTGCCAGCAGTCGAGGACAGGGTGGAGGCAATCAGCCCCAGCATTTT. The chain employs TRBV6-2 or TRBV6-3 and TRBJ1-5; TRBD1 agrees at 8 bases. Germline V CDR1 and CDR2: MNHEY, SVGEGT. Germline trimming cut 5 bases from V and 2 bases from J; bases unmatched to any gene: 8. The CDR3 loop spans 16 amino acids.

The chain links TRBV3-1 (or the pseudogene TRBV3-2) to TRBJ2-4; D unresolved. The V and J ends lost 3 bases and 0 bases respectively, with 12 bases between them. The CDR3 runs 16 residues. Germline CDR1 LGHDT, CDR2 YNNKEL (reference sequence). The CDR3 coding sequence is TGTGCCAGCAGCCAGTCGTCTGTTATAGCCAAAAACATTCAGTACTTC. This gives the protein CASSQSSVIAKNIQYF.

The chain joins TRBV12-5 to TRBJ2-1; 8 bases fit TRBD2. The germline gives CDR1 LGHNT, CDR2 FRNRAP. The CDR3 runs 18 residues. Trimming at V came to 0 bases and at J to 3 bases, leaving 10 bases not matched to a gene. CDR3: CASGLVPDGRAFYNEQFF. CDR3 sequence (DNA): TGTGCTAGTGGTTTGGTACCCGACGGGAGGGCCTTCTACAATGAGCAGTTCTTC.

The V call is TRBV7-3, the J call TRBJ2-3; D remains unclear. The CDR3 loop spans 14 amino acids. Germline V gene sequence: CDR1 SGHTA, CDR2 FQGTGA. V was pared by 5 bases and J by 3 bases, with 12 bases between. The CDR3 protein is CASSPSPRTDTQYF. The CDR3 DNA sequence: TGTGCCAGCAGCCCCTCCCCGAGGACAGATACGCAGTATTTT.

This clone came up once. The chain links TRBV3-1 (or the pseudogene TRBV3-2) to TRBJ1-2; D may be TRBD1 (6 bases). The CDR3 runs 16 residues. Germline V gene sequence: CDR1 LGHDT, CDR2 YNNKEL (reference sequence). The V end was cut by 4 bases, the J end by 3 bases, with 18 bases between. CDR3 amino acids: CASSLLFGGQDYGYTF. The DNA of the CDR3 is TGTGCCAGCAGCCTTTTATTCGGGGGGCAGGACTATGGCTACACCTTC.

This clone appeared a few times. This chain connects TRBV27 to TRBJ1-5; TRBD1 might be the D (6 bases). This CDR3 has 15 amino acids. Germline V gene sequence: CDR1 MNHEY, CDR2 SMNVEV (reference sequence). Deletions cut 4 bases from V and 2 bases from J, with 12 bases between. CDR3 coding DNA: TGTGCCAGCAGTTATACAGGGAAGGGCAATCAGCCCCAGCATTTT. Translation gives CASSYTGKGNQPQHF.

The chain couples TRBV28 to TRBJ1-5; D is unresolved. Trimming took 8 bases from V and 1 from J, leaving 15 bases between them. This CDR3 is built from 15 residues. Germline V lookup: CDR1 MDHEN, CDR2 SYDVKM. The chain's CDR3 is CASRRESASNQPQHF. The CDR3 DNA reads as TGTGCCAGCCGCCGGGAGTCGGCGAGCAATCAGCCCCAGCATTTT.

The rearrangement uses TRBV19 and TRBJ1-3, with TRBD1 matching over 7 bases. Germline V gene data show CDR1 as LNHDA and CDR2 as SQIVND (reference sequence). V lost 4 bases to trimming and J lost 2 bases; unmatched junction nucleotides: 5. The CDR3 sequence is 15 residues long. The CDR3 DNA sequence: TGTGCCAGTAGTAAAGGGGGCAGAGCTGGAAACACCATATATTTT. As protein: CASSKGGRAGNTIYF. Supplemented by reference TRBV19 and TRBJ1-3, the full variable domain reads DGGITQSPKYLFRKEGQNVTLSCEQNLNHDAMYWYRQDPGQGLRLIYYSQIVNDFQKGDIAEGYSVSREKKESFPLTVTSAQKNPTAFYLCASSKGGRAGNTIYFGEGSWLTVV.

For this clone: The same CDR3 arises from other DNA sequences in this sample as well. The chain has TRBV9 and TRBJ1-3, with no clear D. Germline V CDR1 and CDR2: SGDLS, YYNGEE. The CDR3 has 12 residues. V dropped 4 bases and J dropped 4 bases, with 6 bases sitting between them. The CDR3 reads CASSPRGNTIYF. The CDR3, as DNA: TGTGCCAGCAGCCCCAGGGGAAACACCATATATTTT.

The gene calls are TRBV20-1 and TRBJ2-7, with D possibly TRBD2 on 6 matching bases. V lost 3 bases and J lost 2, with 14 bases in between. Germline CDR1 reads DFQATT; CDR2 reads SNEGSKA (reference sequence). This CDR3 is built from 14 residues. This chain's CDR3 is CSASRMRGTYEQYV. In DNA, the CDR3 is TGCAGTGCTAGTAGAATGCGGGGAACCTACGAGCAGTACGTC.

This clone came up a few times. This chain joins TRBV19 and TRBJ1-1; no clear D. This CDR3 region has 16 residues. V lost 5 bases to trimming and J lost 0 bases, with 16 bases between them. CDR1 and CDR2 from the germline V gene are LNHDA and SQIVND (reference sequence). The CDR3 nucleotides are TGTGCCAGTAGTTCTCCCTTCAGGATAATGAACACTGAAGCTTTCTTT. Translated, it gives CASSSPFRIMNTEAFF.

This rearrangement joins TRBV4-1 to TRBJ2-3, with D hard to call. Trimming left V 1 base short and J 0 bases short, with 8 bases between. CDR1 is MGHRA and CDR2 is YSYEKL in the germline V gene. CDR3 size: 15 residues. CDR3 loop: CASSQVQPSTDTQYF. Written as DNA, the CDR3 is TGCGCCAGCAGCCAAGTACAGCCCAGCACAGATACGCAGTATTTT.

This clone was counted a single time. The chain links TRBV5-1 to TRBJ2-1, with D possibly being TRBD2 (6 bases). Germline V gives CDR1 SGHRS, CDR2 YFSETQ. This CDR3 spans 16 amino acids. V lost 2 bases and J lost 0, with 12 bases in between. DNA for the CDR3: TGCGCCAGCAGCTTATTAGCGGACCCCTCCTACAATGAGCAGTTCTTC. Protein sequence: CASSLLADPSYNEQFF.

The gene calls are TRBV18 and TRBJ2-1, with D perhaps TRBD2 (5 bases). Trimming removed 1 base from V and 4 bases from J, with 11 bases in between. The CDR3 is 15 amino acids. Germline V gene lookup returns CDR1 KGHSH and CDR2 LQKENI. The chain's CDR3 is CASSPLGSGYNEQFF. CDR3 coding DNA: TGTGCCAGCTCACCACTTGGCAGCGGATACAATGAGCAGTTCTTC.

This clone was recorded only once. This sequence joins TRBV27 and TRBJ2-7, with TRBD1 as a possible D gene (7 bases). The CDR3 has 16 residues. Between the trimmed V and J ends, which lost 0 bases and 2 bases, there was a span of 14 bases. Germline CDR1 and CDR2: MNHEY and SMNVEV (reference sequence). CDR3 sequence reads: CASSLSGGGSTYEQYF. As DNA, the CDR3 is TGTGCCAGCAGTTTATCCGGAGGGGGCTCGACCTACGAGCAGTACTTC.

V gene TRBV7-2 combines with J gene TRBJ2-5; 9 bases are a match to TRBD1. Trimming at V came to 6 bases and at J to 5 bases, leaving 7 bases not matched to a gene. The germline CDR1 and CDR2 sequences are SGHTA and FQGNSA. This CDR3 is built from 14 residues. This chain's CDR3 is CASRGTGSSETQYF. The CDR3 bases are TGTGCCAGCAGAGGGACAGGGTCGAGTGAGACCCAGTACTTC. The variable domain in full, completed from reference TRBV7-2 and TRBJ2-5, reads GAGVSQSPSNKVTEKGKDVELRCDPISGHTALYWYRQSLGQGLEFLIYFQGNSAPDKSGLPSDRFSAERTGGSVSTLTIQRTQQEDSAVYLCASRGTGSSETQYFGPGTRLLVL.

This clone was seen a single time. The V gene is TRBV30, the J gene TRBJ1-3, with D tentatively TRBD1 (6 bases). Trimming pared 0 bases from V and 0 bases from J, leaving 12 bases between. The CDR3 has 16 amino acids. The germline CDR1 and CDR2 sequences are GTSNPN and SVGIG (reference sequence). The CDR3 region is CAWSVQGGGSGNTIYF. CDR3 DNA sequence: TGTGCCTGGAGTGTACAGGGAGGGGGCTCTGGAAACACCATATATTTT.

This rearrangement joins TRBV10-3 to TRBJ2-2; a possible D gene is TRBD1 (5 bases). Germline V gene data show CDR1 as ENHRY and CDR2 as SYGVKD. This CDR3 is built from 19 residues. V was shortened by 0 bases and J by 0 bases, with 17 bases between the two germline ends. The CDR3 region has the DNA TGTGCCATCAGTGAGTCGATGGGGCTTCGTGGCCCGAACACCGGGGAGCTGTTTTTT. Translated: CAISESMGLRGPNTGELFF.

The chain carries TRBV5-4 and TRBJ2-7; TRBD2 aligns across 7 bases. This CDR3 spans 13 amino acids. Trimming removed 1 base from V and 5 bases from J; junction bases left unmatched: 3. Germline CDR1 SGHNT, CDR2 YYREEE (reference sequence). DNA for the CDR3: TGTGCCAGCAGCTTGCAGGGAGGGGACGAGCAGTACTTC. It is translated as CASSLQGGDEQYF.

This clone showed up just once. V gene TRBV27 combines with J gene TRBJ1-1; 7 bases are shared with TRBD1. V trimming: 1 base; J trimming: 6 bases; junction bases outside the gene matches: 5. The CDR3 has 14 amino acids. In germline, CDR1 is MNHEY, CDR2 SMNVEV (reference sequence). As DNA, the CDR3 is TGTGCCAGCAGTTTATACAGGGGAAAGGCTGAAGCTTTCTTT. Amino acids: CASSLYRGKAEAFF.

The DNA for the CDR3 is TGTGCCAGCCAGGCAAATAGCAATCAGCCCCAGCATTTT. Translated, it gives CASQANSNQPQHF. The chain couples TRBV6-5 to TRBJ1-5; D gene uncertain. Looked up from germline, CDR1 is MNHEY and CDR2 is SVGAGI. The CDR3 runs to 13 residues. Trimming took 8 bases from V and 0 from J, leaving 8 bases between them.